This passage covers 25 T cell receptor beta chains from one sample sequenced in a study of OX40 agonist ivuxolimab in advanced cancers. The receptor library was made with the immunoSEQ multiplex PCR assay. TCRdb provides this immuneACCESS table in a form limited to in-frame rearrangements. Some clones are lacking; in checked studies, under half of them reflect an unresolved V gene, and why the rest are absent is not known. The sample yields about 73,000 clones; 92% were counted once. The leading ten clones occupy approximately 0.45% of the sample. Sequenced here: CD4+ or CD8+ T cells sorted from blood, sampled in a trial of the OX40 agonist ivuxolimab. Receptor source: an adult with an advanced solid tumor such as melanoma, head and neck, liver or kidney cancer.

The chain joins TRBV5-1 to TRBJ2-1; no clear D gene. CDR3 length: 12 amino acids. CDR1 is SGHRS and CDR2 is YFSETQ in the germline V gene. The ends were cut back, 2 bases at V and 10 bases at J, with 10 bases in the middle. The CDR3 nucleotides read TGCGCCAGCAGCTTTTCGGGTGGGGAGCAGTTCTTC. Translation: CASSFSGGEQFF.

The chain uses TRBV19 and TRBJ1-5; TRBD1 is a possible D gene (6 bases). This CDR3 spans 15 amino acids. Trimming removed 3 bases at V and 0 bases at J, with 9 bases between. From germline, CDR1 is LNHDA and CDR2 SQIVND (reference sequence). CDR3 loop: CASSIGQYSNQPQHF. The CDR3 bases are TGTGCCAGTAGTATTGGACAGTATAGCAATCAGCCCCAGCATTTT.

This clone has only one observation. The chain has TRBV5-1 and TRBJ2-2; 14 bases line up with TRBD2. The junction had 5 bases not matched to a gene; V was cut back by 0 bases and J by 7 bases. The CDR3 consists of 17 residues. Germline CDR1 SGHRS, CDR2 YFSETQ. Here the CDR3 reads CASSLGGLAGAIGELFF. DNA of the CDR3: TGCGCCAGCAGCTTGGGGGGACTAGCGGGAGCCATCGGGGAGCTGTTTTTT.

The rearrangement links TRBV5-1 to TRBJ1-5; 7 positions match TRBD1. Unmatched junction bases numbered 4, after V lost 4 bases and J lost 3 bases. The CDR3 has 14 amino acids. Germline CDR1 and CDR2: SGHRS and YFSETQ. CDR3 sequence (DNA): TGCGCCAGCAGCACCGGACAGGACAATCAGCCCCAGCATTTT. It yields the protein CASSTGQDNQPQHF.

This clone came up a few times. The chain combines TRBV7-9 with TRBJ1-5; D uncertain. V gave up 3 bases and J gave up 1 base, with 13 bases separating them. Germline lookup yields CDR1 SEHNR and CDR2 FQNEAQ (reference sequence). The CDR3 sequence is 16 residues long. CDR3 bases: TGTGCCAGCAGCTTTTTCACCTCTGGCAGCAATCAGCCCCAGCATTTT. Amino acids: CASSFFTSGSNQPQHF.

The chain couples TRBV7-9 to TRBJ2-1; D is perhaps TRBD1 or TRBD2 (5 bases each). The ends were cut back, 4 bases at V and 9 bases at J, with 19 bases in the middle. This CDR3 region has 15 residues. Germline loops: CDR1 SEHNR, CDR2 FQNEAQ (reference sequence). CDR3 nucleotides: TGTGCCAGCAGCTCGGGGCCTCGTACATCATTTGAGCAGTTCTTC. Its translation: CASSSGPRTSFEQFF.

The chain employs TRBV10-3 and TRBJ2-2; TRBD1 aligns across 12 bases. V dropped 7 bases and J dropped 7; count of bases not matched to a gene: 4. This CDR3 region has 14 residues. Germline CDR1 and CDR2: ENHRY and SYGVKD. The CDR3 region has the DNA TGTGCCATCACGGGACAGGGGGCCGGCGGGGAGCTGTTTTTT. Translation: CAITGQGAGGELFF.

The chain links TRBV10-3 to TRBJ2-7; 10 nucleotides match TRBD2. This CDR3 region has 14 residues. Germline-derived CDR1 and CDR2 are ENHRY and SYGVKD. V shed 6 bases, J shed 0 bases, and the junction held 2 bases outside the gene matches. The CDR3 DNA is TGTGCCATCAGCACTAGCGGGATCTCCTACGAGCAGTACTTC. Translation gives CAISTSGISYEQYF.

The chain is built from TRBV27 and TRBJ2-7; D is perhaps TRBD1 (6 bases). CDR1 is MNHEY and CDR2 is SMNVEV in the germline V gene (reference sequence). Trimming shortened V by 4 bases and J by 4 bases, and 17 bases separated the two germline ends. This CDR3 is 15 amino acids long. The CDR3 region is CASSSGQPGKYEQYF. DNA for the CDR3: TGTGCCAGCAGTTCGGGACAACCAGGTAAATACGAGCAGTACTTC.

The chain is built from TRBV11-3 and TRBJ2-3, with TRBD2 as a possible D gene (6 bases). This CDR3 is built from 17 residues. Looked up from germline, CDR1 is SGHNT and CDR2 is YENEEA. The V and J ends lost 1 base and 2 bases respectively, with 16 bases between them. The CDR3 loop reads CASSLVREDSFTDTQYF. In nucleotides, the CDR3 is TGTGCCAGCAGCTTAGTGCGGGAAGACTCTTTCACAGATACGCAGTATTTT.

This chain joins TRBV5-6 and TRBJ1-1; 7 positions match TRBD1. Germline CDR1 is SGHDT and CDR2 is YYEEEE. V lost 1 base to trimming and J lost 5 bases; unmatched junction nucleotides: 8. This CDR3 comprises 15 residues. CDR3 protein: CASSLLDRMVTEAFF. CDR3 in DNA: TGTGCCAGCAGCTTGTTGGACAGGATGGTAACTGAAGCTTTCTTT. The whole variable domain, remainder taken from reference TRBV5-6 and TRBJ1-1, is DAGVTQSPTHLIKTRGQQVTLRCSPKSGHDTVSWYQQALGQGPQFIFQYYEEEERQRGNFPDRFSGHQFPNYSSELNVNALLLGDSALYLCASSLLDRMVTEAFFGQGTRLTVV.

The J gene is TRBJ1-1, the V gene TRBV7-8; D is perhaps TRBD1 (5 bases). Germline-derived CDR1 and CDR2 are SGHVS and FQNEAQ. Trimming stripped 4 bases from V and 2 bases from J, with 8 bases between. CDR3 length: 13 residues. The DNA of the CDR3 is TGTGCCAGCAGCTCCGACAGTAACACTGAAGCTTTCTTT. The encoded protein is CASSSDSNTEAFF.

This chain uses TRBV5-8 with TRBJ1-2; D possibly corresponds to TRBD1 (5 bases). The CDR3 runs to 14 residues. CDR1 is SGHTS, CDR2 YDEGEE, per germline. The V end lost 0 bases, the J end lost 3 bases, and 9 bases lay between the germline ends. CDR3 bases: TGTGCCAGCAGCTTGGACCCCAGGGACTATGGCTACACCTTC. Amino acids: CASSLDPRDYGYTF. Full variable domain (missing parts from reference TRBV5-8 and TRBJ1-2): EAGVTQSPTHLIKTRGQQATLRCSPISGHTSVYWYQQALGLGLQFLLWYDEGEERNRGNFPPRFSGRQFPNYSSELNVNALELEDSALYLCASSLDPRDYGYTFGSGTRLTVV.

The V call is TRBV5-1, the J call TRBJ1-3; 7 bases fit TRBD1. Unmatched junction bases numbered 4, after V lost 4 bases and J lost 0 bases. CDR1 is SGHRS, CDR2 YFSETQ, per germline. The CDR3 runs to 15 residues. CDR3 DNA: TGCGCCAGCAGCCCCGGGACAGTCTCTGGAAACACCATATATTTT. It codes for CASSPGTVSGNTIYF.

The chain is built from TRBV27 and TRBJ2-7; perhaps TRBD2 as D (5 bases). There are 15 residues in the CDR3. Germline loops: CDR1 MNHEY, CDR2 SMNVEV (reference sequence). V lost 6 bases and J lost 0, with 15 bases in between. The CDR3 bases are TGTGCCAGCAGGCGCGGGCTAACGAGCTCCTACGAGCAGTACTTC. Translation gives CASRRGLTSSYEQYF.

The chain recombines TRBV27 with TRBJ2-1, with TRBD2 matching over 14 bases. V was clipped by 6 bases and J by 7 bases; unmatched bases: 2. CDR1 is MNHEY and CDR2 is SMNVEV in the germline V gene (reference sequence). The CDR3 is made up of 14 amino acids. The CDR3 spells CASRGLAGDNEQFF. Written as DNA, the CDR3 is TGTGCCAGCAGGGGACTAGCGGGAGATAATGAGCAGTTCTTC.

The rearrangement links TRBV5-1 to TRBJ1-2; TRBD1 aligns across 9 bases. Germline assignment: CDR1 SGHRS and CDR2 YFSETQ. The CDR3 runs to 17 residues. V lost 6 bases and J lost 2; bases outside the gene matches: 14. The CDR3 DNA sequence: TGCGCCAGCACCCTGCGGGGTGGAGACAGGGGGAACTATGGCTACACCTTC. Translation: CASTLRGGDRGNYGYTF.

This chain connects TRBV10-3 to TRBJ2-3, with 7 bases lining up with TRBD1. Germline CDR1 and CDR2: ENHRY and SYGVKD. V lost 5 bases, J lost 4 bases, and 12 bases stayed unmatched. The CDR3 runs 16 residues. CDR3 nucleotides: TGTGCCATCAGTAGCTTTGACAGGGTCCCCTCAGATACGCAGTATTTT. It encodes CAISSFDRVPSDTQYF.

The DNA of the CDR3 is TGTGCCAGCTCACCCGCCCTTCTAGGAGGGGATAGCTCCTACAATGAGCAGTTCTTC. Translating gives CASSPALLGGDSSYNEQFF. The J gene is TRBJ2-1, the V gene TRBV18, with a possible D match to TRBD2 (6 bases). Germline lookup yields CDR1 KGHSH and CDR2 LQKENI. CDR3 length: 19 residues. With 3 bases removed from V and 0 bases from J, the gap between germline ends came to 21 bases.

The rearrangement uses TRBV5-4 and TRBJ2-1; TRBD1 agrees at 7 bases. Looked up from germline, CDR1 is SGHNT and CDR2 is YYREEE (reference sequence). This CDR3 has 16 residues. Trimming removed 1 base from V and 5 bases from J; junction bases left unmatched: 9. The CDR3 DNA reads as TGTGCCAGCAGCTTGCTCGTTATCAGGGGGAACAATGAGCAGTTCTTC. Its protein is CASSLLVIRGNNEQFF.

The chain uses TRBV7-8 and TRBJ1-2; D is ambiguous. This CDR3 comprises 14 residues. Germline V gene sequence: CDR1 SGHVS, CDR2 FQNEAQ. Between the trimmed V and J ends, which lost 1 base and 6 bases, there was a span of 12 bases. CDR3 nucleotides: TGTGCCAGCAGCTTAGGCCCCTCGCGTAATGGCTACACCTTC. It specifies CASSLGPSRNGYTF.

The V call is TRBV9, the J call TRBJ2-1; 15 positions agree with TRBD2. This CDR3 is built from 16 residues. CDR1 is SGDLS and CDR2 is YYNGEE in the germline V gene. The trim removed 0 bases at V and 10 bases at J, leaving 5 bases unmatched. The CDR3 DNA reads TGTGCCAGCAGCGTAGTCGGACTAGCGGGAGGGTCCGAGCAGTTCTTC. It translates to CASSVVGLAGGSEQFF.

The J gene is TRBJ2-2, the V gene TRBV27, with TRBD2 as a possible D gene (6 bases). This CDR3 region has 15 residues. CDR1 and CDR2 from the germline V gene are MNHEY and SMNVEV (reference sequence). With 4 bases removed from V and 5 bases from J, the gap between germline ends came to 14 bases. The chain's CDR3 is CASSSTGLPTGELFF. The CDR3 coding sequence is TGTGCCAGCAGTTCAACGGGACTCCCTACCGGGGAGCTGTTTTTT.

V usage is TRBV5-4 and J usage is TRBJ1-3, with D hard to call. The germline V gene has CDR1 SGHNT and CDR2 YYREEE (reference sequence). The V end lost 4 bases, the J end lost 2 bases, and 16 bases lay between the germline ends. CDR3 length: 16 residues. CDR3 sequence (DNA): TGTGCCAGCAGCCATGGAGGTGGCAGGACTGGAAACACCATATATTTT. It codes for CASSHGGGRTGNTIYF.

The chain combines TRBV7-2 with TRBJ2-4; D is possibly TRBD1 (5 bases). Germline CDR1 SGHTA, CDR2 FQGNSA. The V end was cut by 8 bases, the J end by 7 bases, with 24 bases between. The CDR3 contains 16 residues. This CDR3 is CASSSSSRHPGNIQYF. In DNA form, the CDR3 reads TGTGCCAGCTCCTCGAGCAGCCGCCACCCAGGGAACATTCAGTACTTC.